These 21 T cell receptor beta chains share one sample of origin, sequenced in a study of T-cell reconstitution after alpha-beta-depleted transplantation in children. During its preparation, the TCRbeta library received unique molecular identifiers. MiXCR was run by TCRdb on the PCR reads, yielding one entry per CDR3 protein. Among roughly 190,000 distinct CDR3 sequences listed, about 15% were seen once. Here the sequenced sample was PBMCs from the stem cell graft donor, taken from the stem cell graft. These receptors all come from a human donor who donated a stem cell graft to a child with acute lymphoblastic leukemia.

This chain joins TRBV5-4 and TRBJ2-1; the match to TRBD2 covers 15 bases. Per germline, CDR1 SGHNT and CDR2 YYREEE (reference sequence). CDR3 length: 15 residues. Unmatched junction bases numbered 2, after V lost 3 bases and J lost 7 bases. The CDR3 DNA is TGTGCCAGCAGCTGGGGACTAGCGGGAGGAAATGAGCAGTTCTTC. This encodes CASSWGLAGGNEQFF.

There are a few counts of this clonotype. The chain combines TRBV7-9 with TRBJ2-5, with D uncertain. The CDR3 length is 12 residues. Trimming removed 4 bases at V and 3 bases at J, with 6 bases between. From germline, CDR1 is SEHNR and CDR2 FQNEAQ (reference sequence). Here the CDR3 reads CASSSGKETQYF. The CDR3 DNA is TGTGCCAGCAGCTCTGGCAAAGAGACCCAGTACTTC.

This clonotype was counted many times. The chain is built from TRBV5-5 and TRBJ1-1; D is ambiguous. The CDR3 covers 15 residues. The germline V and J ends were trimmed by 0 bases and 1 base, with 10 bases remaining between them. From germline, CDR1 is SGHKS and CDR2 YYEKEE (reference sequence). The CDR3 sequence is CASSLAPASNTEAFF. The DNA of the CDR3 is TGTGCCAGCAGCTTGGCGCCAGCTTCGAACACTGAAGCTTTCTTT.

This clonotype has a count of ten or more. This chain joins TRBV6-5 and TRBJ2-1, with 10 bases aligning to TRBD2. The CDR3 is 15 residues long. Germline lookup yields CDR1 MNHEY and CDR2 SVGAGI. V was pared by 7 bases and J by 9 bases, with 12 bases of the junction left unmatched. The CDR3 sequence: CASKGSSGSSGEQFF. For the CDR3, the DNA is TGTGCCAGCAAGGGGTCTAGCGGGAGCTCTGGTGAGCAGTTCTTC.

This clonotype was seen a handful of times. The chain is built from TRBV7-9 and TRBJ2-1; 7 bases map to TRBD2. V trimming: 3 bases; J trimming: 8 bases; junction bases outside the gene matches: 13. Germline V gene sequence: CDR1 SEHNR, CDR2 FQNEAQ (reference sequence). This CDR3 contains 16 residues. CDR3 DNA sequence: TGTGCCAGCAGCTTGGTCCCTAGCGGAGGAGGATATGAGCAGTTCTTC. Protein: CASSLVPSGGGYEQFF.

This clonotype was seen only a few times. The genes are TRBV12-3 or TRBV12-4 and TRBJ1-2; 8 nucleotides agree with TRBD1. CDR3 length equals 14 residues. The V segment lost 6 bases and the J segment 2 bases; nucleotides outside the gene matches: 5. CDR3 loop: CASSRDRSNYGYTF. The DNA for the CDR3 is TGTGCCAGCAGCCGGGACAGGTCCAACTATGGCTACACCTTC.

Only a few counts were recorded for this clonotype. The J gene is TRBJ2-2, the V gene TRBV5-1; D not resolved. The CDR3 has 13 residues. The germline CDR1 and CDR2 sequences are SGHRS and YFSETQ. Deletions cut 2 bases from V and 3 bases from J, with 5 bases between. The CDR3 reads CASSLSDTGELFF. The CDR3 DNA reads as TGCGCCAGCAGCTTATCGGACACCGGGGAGCTGTTTTTT.

The J gene is TRBJ2-1, the V gene TRBV20-1, with 7 bases lining up with TRBD2. The CDR3 is made up of 13 amino acids. The V and J ends lost 3 bases and 2 bases, in that order; junction bases with no gene match: 1. Germline V gene sequence: CDR1 DFQATT, CDR2 SNEGSKA (reference sequence). Here the CDR3 reads CSASGRTYNEQFF. The CDR3 nucleotides are TGCAGTGCTAGCGGGAGGACCTACAATGAGCAGTTCTTC.

This clonotype was seen ten or more times. The CDR3 DNA sequence: TGCAGTGCTAGGGTGGCTAGCGGGAGGCCTGAGCAGTTCTTC. It yields the protein CSARVASGRPEQFF. The gene calls are TRBV20-1 and TRBJ2-1; TRBD2 matches at 11 bases. This CDR3 is built from 14 residues. Germline lookup yields CDR1 DFQATT and CDR2 SNEGSKA (reference sequence). V shed 3 bases and J 9 bases; nucleotides not matched to a gene: 7.

This clonotype was seen at least ten times. The rearrangement uses TRBV29-1 and TRBJ1-5, with D tentatively TRBD1 (5 bases). Trimming took 4 bases from V and 4 from J, leaving 8 bases between them. The CDR3 has 12 residues. Germline V gene lookup returns CDR1 SQVTM and CDR2 ANQGSEA. DNA of the CDR3: TGCAGCGTTGGACAGTCAAATCAGCCCCAGCATTTT. The encoded protein is CSVGQSNQPQHF.

This clonotype was detected many times. The J gene is TRBJ2-3, the V gene TRBV12-3 or TRBV12-4; 8 bases line up with TRBD1. This CDR3 has 14 amino acids. The J segment lost 2 bases and the V segment lost 9 bases, leaving 7 bases of the junction unmatched. CDR3 coding DNA: TGTGCCAGTCTAGACAGGGGAATCACAGATACGCAGTATTTT. Residues: CASLDRGITDTQYF.

Many counts were recorded for this clonotype. The J gene is TRBJ2-3, the V gene TRBV12-3 or TRBV12-4; TRBD1 matches at 10 bases. The CDR3 spans 16 residues. The V segment lost 3 bases and the J segment 3 bases; nucleotides outside the gene matches: 6. The CDR3 sequence: CASSFYRTGGTDTQYF. The CDR3 region has the DNA TGTGCCAGCAGTTTCTATAGGACAGGGGGGACAGATACGCAGTATTTT.

This chain links TRBV19 with TRBJ2-5; 7 nucleotides agree with TRBD1. Trimming removed 5 bases from V and 4 bases from J; junction bases left unmatched: 7. This CDR3 is built from 14 residues. Germline assignment: CDR1 LNHDA and CDR2 SQIVND (reference sequence). The CDR3 loop reads CASSLDRVGETQYF. CDR3 bases: TGTGCCAGTAGTCTCGACAGGGTCGGAGAGACCCAGTACTTC.

A word on this clonotype: Given a much more abundant clone one base away, this may be a read error. The gene calls are TRBV5-1 and TRBJ2-1; 9 positions agree with TRBD2. This CDR3 has 16 amino acids. Germline loops: CDR1 SGHRS, CDR2 YFSETQ. The V gene end was trimmed by 3 bases and the J gene end by 1 base; junction bases not matched to a gene: 5. In nucleotides, the CDR3 is TGCGCCAGCAGCTGGGCACTAGCGGGTTCCTACAATGAGCAGTTCTTC. It codes for CASSWALAGSYNEQFF.

This clonotype was observed at least ten times. The J gene is TRBJ1-1, the V gene TRBV6-5; 8 nucleotides match TRBD1. This CDR3 contains 16 residues. Germline values: CDR1 MNHEY, CDR2 SVGAGI. Trimming at V came to 4 bases and at J to 1 base, leaving 8 bases not matched to a gene. The CDR3 is CASSSHGQGKNTEAFF. The CDR3 DNA reads TGTGCCAGCAGTTCCCACGGACAGGGAAAGAACACTGAAGCTTTCTTT.

The genes are TRBV28 and TRBJ1-2; 8 bases line up with TRBD1. Germline V gives CDR1 MDHEN, CDR2 SYDVKM. The length of the CDR3 is 13 residues. Unmatched junction bases numbered 7, after V lost 6 bases and J lost 7 bases. The CDR3 nucleotides read TGTGCCAGCAGCTTGGGACAGGCCGGTGGCTACACCTTC. Its translation: CASSLGQAGGYTF.

This chain links TRBV6-2 or TRBV6-3 with TRBJ2-5; D is possibly TRBD1 (6 bases). V lost 2 bases to trimming and J lost 7 bases, with 20 bases between them. This CDR3 has 16 amino acids. The germline CDR1 and CDR2 sequences are MNHEY and SVGEGT. The CDR3 spells CASSYPGWDTFGTQYF. Here the CDR3 DNA reads TGTGCCAGCAGTTACCCAGGTTGGGACACCTTCGGGACCCAGTACTTC.

The CDR3 reads CSARPASANYGYTF. CDR3 DNA: TGCAGTGCTAGACCCGCATCCGCTAACTATGGCTACACCTTC. The chain combines TRBV20-1 with TRBJ1-2; D is ambiguous. Germline lookup yields CDR1 DFQATT and CDR2 SNEGSKA (reference sequence). The CDR3 contains 14 residues. V lost 2 bases to trimming and J lost 0 bases, with 10 bases between them.

Of note for this clonotype: This may be a read error: a much more frequent sequence differs by one nucleotide. The chain links TRBV12-3 or TRBV12-4 to TRBJ1-5, with D unclear. The CDR3 loop spans 12 amino acids. CDR3 loop: CASILTVQPQHF. The CDR3 nucleotides are TGTGCCAGCATTTTAACGGTTCAGCCCCAGCATTTT.

This clonotype was detected ten times or more. The chain employs TRBV5-1 and TRBJ2-3; weak D call: TRBD2 (5 bases). CDR1 is SGHRS and CDR2 is YFSETQ in the germline V gene. Trimming cost V 0 bases and J 1 base, with 12 bases left between them. The length of the CDR3 is 16 residues. The CDR3, as DNA: TGCGCCAGCAGCTTGGTGATGAGGGCTGGCACAGATACGCAGTATTTT. Protein sequence: CASSLVMRAGTDTQYF. The full variable domain, in which reference TRBV5-1 and TRBJ2-3 provide the parts outside the CDR3, is KAGVTQTPRYLIKTRGQQVTLSCSPISGHRSVSWYQQTPGQGLQFLFEYFSETQRNKGNFPGRFSGRQFSNSRSEMNVSTLELGDSALYLCASSLVMRAGTDTQYFGPGTRLTVL.

This clonotype turned up a few times. V and J are TRBV18 and TRBJ2-4, with 8 bases aligning to TRBD2. The CDR3 consists of 14 residues. V was clipped by 4 bases and J by 5 bases; unmatched bases: 4. Germline V gene sequence: CDR1 KGHSH, CDR2 LQKENI. CDR3 nucleotides: TGTGCCAGCTCACGGACCGGGGGGGAAAACATTCAGTACTTC. Protein sequence: CASSRTGGENIQYF.